Presented here are 26 T cell receptor beta chains from one specimen sequenced in a study of cytomegalovirus exposure and HLA in healthy donors. Researchers ran the PCR with 60 Vbeta and 13 Jbeta primers. TCRdb keeps only in-frame clones here, not all; method: immunoSEQ multiplex PCR. The data hold about 230,000 clones, with 70% to 90% observed a single time. The sequencing input was PBMCs. Source of these receptors: a girl aged 2 to 9 in good health and CMV-seronegative.

The chain has TRBV30 and TRBJ1-2; 8 bases are a match to TRBD1. Germline V CDR1 and CDR2: GTSNPN, SVGIG (reference sequence). The CDR3 contains 13 residues. The V and J ends lost 3 bases and 8 bases, in that order; junction bases with no gene match: 8. Here the CDR3 reads CAWRTKDRDGYTF. The CDR3 DNA reads TGTGCCTGGAGAACAAAGGACAGGGACGGCTACACCTTC.

This clone showed up just a few times. V and J are TRBV7-9 and TRBJ2-3, with 8 bases aligning to TRBD2. This CDR3 region has 14 residues. V trimming: 11 bases; J trimming: 0 bases; junction bases outside the gene matches: 7. Germline CDR1 SEHNR, CDR2 FQNEAQ (reference sequence). Here the CDR3 DNA reads TGTGCCGGAGGGCTAGCGGGCAGCACAGATACGCAGTATTTT. This sequence encodes CAGGLAGSTDTQYF.

The rearrangement joins TRBV5-1 to TRBJ2-7, with a tentative D call TRBD1 (6 bases). There are 15 residues in the CDR3. The germline V gene encodes CDR1 SGHRS and CDR2 YFSETQ. Trimming stripped 2 bases from V and 0 bases from J, with 12 bases between. This CDR3 is CASSFGQLSSYEQYF. The DNA of the CDR3 is TGCGCCAGCAGCTTCGGACAGCTCAGCTCCTACGAGCAGTACTTC.

The V and J genes are TRBV11-1 and TRBJ2-7; D uncertain. Trimming removed 0 bases from V and 5 bases from J, with 11 bases in between. The germline V gene has CDR1 SGHAT and CDR2 FQDESV (reference sequence). The length of the CDR3 is 14 residues. The DNA of the CDR3 is TGTGCCAGCAGCTTAGCGCTCAGGCCCCACGAGCAGTACTTC. This encodes CASSLALRPHEQYF.

The chain carries TRBV2 and TRBJ2-2; 7 positions match TRBD2. The CDR3 consists of 15 residues. CDR1 SNHLY and CDR2 FYNNEI come from the germline V gene. The V and J ends lost 6 bases and 4 bases, in that order; junction bases with no gene match: 8. CDR3 sequence: CASRALAAVTGELFF. Written as DNA, the CDR3 is TGTGCCAGCAGGGCCCTAGCGGCCGTCACCGGGGAGCTGTTTTTT.

With regard to this clone: Other nucleotide sequences in the sample specify the same CDR3. The chain carries TRBV19 and TRBJ1-2; 10 bases are a match to TRBD1. This CDR3 is 14 amino acids long. Germline V gives CDR1 LNHDA, CDR2 SQIVND (reference sequence). Trimming cost V 5 bases and J 1 base; bases outside gene matches: 1. In DNA, the CDR3 is TGTGCCAGTAGTCGGGACAGGGGTAACTATGGCTACACCTTC. It yields the protein CASSRDRGNYGYTF.

The chain has TRBV6-5 and TRBJ2-7; D unclear. The CDR3 runs 14 residues. Trimming left V 2 bases short and J 2 bases short, with 10 bases between. Germline V gives CDR1 MNHEY, CDR2 SVGAGI. CDR3 sequence reads: CASSYGRSPYEQYF. The CDR3 DNA sequence: TGTGCCAGCAGTTACGGCCGCTCCCCCTACGAGCAGTACTTC.

The V and J genes are TRBV27 and TRBJ2-7; no reliable D call. Trimming stripped 6 bases from V and 0 bases from J, with 15 bases between. Germline CDR1 is MNHEY and CDR2 is SMNVEV (reference sequence). This CDR3 has 15 residues. The CDR3 protein is CASRLTSSSSYEQYF. DNA for the CDR3: TGTGCCAGCAGATTAACCAGTTCCAGCTCCTACGAGCAGTACTTC.

The chain recombines TRBV6-6 with TRBJ1-2; tentative D call: TRBD1 (6 bases). The CDR3 sequence is 16 residues long. The germline V gene encodes CDR1 MNHNY and CDR2 SVGAGI (reference sequence). V was cut by 1 base and J by 5 bases, with 17 bases left in between. Written as DNA, the CDR3 is TGTGCCAGCAGTTACTATCTAAGGGGGGGCCCATATGGCTACACCTTC. Its translation: CASSYYLRGGPYGYTF.

The chain has TRBV9 and TRBJ2-1, with 8 bases aligning to TRBD2. The CDR3 runs to 17 residues. Germline trimming cut 2 bases from V and 6 bases from J; bases unmatched to any gene: 13. The germline V gene has CDR1 SGDLS and CDR2 YYNGEE. Written as DNA, the CDR3 is TGTGCCAGCAGCGTCGGATTCGGACTAGCTGCCGTCAATGAGCAGTTCTTC. Residues: CASSVGFGLAAVNEQFF.

This clone was seen once. The chain couples TRBV27 to TRBJ1-1; D is perhaps TRBD1 (6 bases). CDR1 is MNHEY, CDR2 SMNVEV, per germline (reference sequence). The CDR3 contains 16 residues. The ends were cut back, 3 bases at V and 2 bases at J, with 16 bases in the middle. CDR3 sequence: CASSLGATLTNTEAFF. The CDR3 DNA is TGTGCCAGCAGTTTGGGGGCGACCCTAACCAACACTGAAGCTTTCTTT.

In this sample, this clone turned up a few times. The chain employs TRBV4-1 and TRBJ2-2, with 8 bases that match TRBD2. CDR3 length equals 14 residues. After removal of 5 bases from V and 10 bases from J, the junction contained 9 bases not matched to a gene. Germline assignment: CDR1 MGHRA and CDR2 YSYEKL. CDR3 bases: TGCGCCAGCAGCTCGGGACTAGGAGGCTCGGAGCTGTTTTTT. It codes for CASSSGLGGSELFF.

The CDR3 DNA reads as TGCGCCAGCAGCCAAGTTATCGCTCCACTAGCGGGAGTTATTAATGAGCAGTTCTTC. The encoded protein is CASSQVIAPLAGVINEQFF. The chain joins TRBV4-1 to TRBJ2-1, with 11 bases identical to TRBD2. Germline V gives CDR1 MGHRA, CDR2 YSYEKL. V lost 1 base, J lost 7 bases, and 15 bases stayed unmatched. The CDR3 consists of 19 residues.

For the CDR3, the DNA is TGTGCCAGTAGTATTACCGGGAGGCGAGATACGCAGTATTTT. It codes for CASSITGRRDTQYF. The V call is TRBV19, the J call TRBJ2-3, with 7 bases that match TRBD2. The CDR3 covers 14 residues. V lost 3 bases to trimming and J lost 5 bases; unmatched junction nucleotides: 5. In germline, CDR1 is LNHDA, CDR2 SQIVND (reference sequence).

The rearrangement joins TRBV29-1 to TRBJ1-1; D is unclear. CDR1 and CDR2 from the germline V gene are SQVTM and ANQGSEA. This CDR3 comprises 13 residues. V shed 7 bases and J shed 7 bases, with 19 bases lying between them. CDR3 protein: CSALTTEIIEAFF. CDR3 DNA: TGCAGCGCCCTGACAACCGAGATAATTGAAGCTTTCTTT. The entire variable domain, with the rest obtained from reference TRBV29-1 and TRBJ1-1, is as follows: SAVISQKPSRDICQRGTSLTIQCQVDSQVTMMFWYRQQPGQSLTLIATANQGSEATYESGFVIDKFPISRPNLTFSTLTVSNMSPEDSSIYLCSALTTEIIEAFFGQGTRLTVV.

The V and J genes are TRBV2 and TRBJ2-3; 10 positions match TRBD2. V was pared by 5 bases and J by 9 bases, with 8 bases of the junction left unmatched. Germline V gene lookup returns CDR1 SNHLY and CDR2 FYNNEI. The CDR3 totals 14 residues. CDR3 amino acids: CASSRTSGEITQYF. DNA of the CDR3: TGTGCCAGCAGTCGTACTAGCGGGGAGATCACGCAGTATTTT.

The chain carries TRBV5-1 and TRBJ2-2; D is perhaps TRBD2 (7 bases). CDR1 SGHRS and CDR2 YFSETQ come from the germline V gene. V lost 1 base to trimming and J lost 2 bases, with 12 bases between them. The length of the CDR3 is 16 residues. The CDR3 DNA reads as TGCGCCAGCAGCTTGAGGGCGGGGGCCAACACCGGGGAGCTGTTTTTT. Encoded protein: CASSLRAGANTGELFF.

J is TRBJ1-1 and V is TRBV19; D possibly corresponds to TRBD1 (6 bases). Deletions cut 7 bases from V and 1 base from J, with 19 bases between. Germline V lookup: CDR1 LNHDA, CDR2 SQIVND (reference sequence). CDR3 length equals 16 residues. Written as DNA, the CDR3 is TGTGCCAGTACCTTCAGGGGCACAGCAGGGAACACTGAAGCTTTCTTT. Amino acids: CASTFRGTAGNTEAFF.

The chain carries TRBV19 and TRBJ1-5; the match to TRBD1 covers 8 bases. The CDR3 extends over 15 amino acids. Losses at the gene ends were 4 bases for V and 2 bases for J; bases not matched to a gene: 4. Germline-derived CDR1 and CDR2 are LNHDA and SQIVND (reference sequence). This chain's CDR3 is CASSTGGGRNQPQHF. The CDR3 DNA reads TGTGCCAGTAGTACAGGGGGCGGGCGCAATCAGCCCCAGCATTTT.

This chain connects TRBV7-9 to TRBJ1-6; no reliable D call. V was trimmed by 2 bases and J by 10 bases, leaving 9 bases between them. CDR1 is SEHNR, CDR2 FQNEAQ, per germline (reference sequence). This CDR3 has 13 amino acids. DNA of the CDR3: TGTGCCAGCAGCTTAAATACGGGGTCACCCCTCCACTTT. Translating gives CASSLNTGSPLHF. The whole variable domain, filled in from reference TRBV7-9 and TRBJ1-6, reads DTGVSQNPRHKITKRGQNVTFRCDPISEHNRLYWYRQTLGQGPEFLTYFQNEAQLEKSRLLSDRFSAERPKGSFSTLEIQRTEQGDSAMYLCASSLNTGSPLHFGNGTRLTVT.

This clone was counted between two and nine times. The V and J genes are TRBV5-1 and TRBJ1-4, with TRBD1 matching 7 bases. In germline, CDR1 is SGHRS, CDR2 YFSETQ. V shed 4 bases and J 6 bases; nucleotides not matched to a gene: 3. The CDR3 extends over 13 amino acids. CDR3 sequence (DNA): TGCGCCAGCAGCCGAGGGGGCGATGAAAAACTGTTTTTT. This encodes CASSRGGDEKLFF. Combining the CDR3 with reference TRBV5-1 and TRBJ1-4 gives the whole variable domain KAGVTQTPRYLIKTRGQQVTLSCSPISGHRSVSWYQQTPGQGLQFLFEYFSETQRNKGNFPGRFSGRQFSNSRSEMNVSTLELGDSALYLCASSRGGDEKLFFGSGTQLSVL.

About this clone itself: Other DNA sequences of this sample code for an identical CDR3. The genes are TRBV6-4 and TRBJ2-3, with 9 bases that match TRBD2. CDR1 is MRHNA, CDR2 SNTAGT, per germline. This CDR3 has 15 amino acids. J was trimmed by 1 base and V by 6 bases; bases with no gene match: 5. Here the CDR3 reads CASRRLAGGTDTQYF. The CDR3 DNA follows: TGTGCCAGCAGACGATTAGCGGGGGGCACAGATACGCAGTATTTT.

CDR3 in DNA: TGTGCCAGTGCGGGGGGGCCGAATGAGCAGTTCTTC. Its translation is CASAGGPNEQFF. The rearrangement joins TRBV19 to TRBJ2-1, with TRBD2 identical over 9 bases. Germline V gene lookup returns CDR1 LNHDA and CDR2 SQIVND (reference sequence). The CDR3 is 12 residues long. The trim removed 8 bases at V and 7 bases at J, leaving 3 bases unmatched.

The rearrangement joins TRBV12-5 to TRBJ1-2, with D hard to call. The CDR3 runs 13 residues. Germline assignment: CDR1 LGHNT and CDR2 FRNRAP. The V end was cut by 5 bases, the J end by 2 bases, with 9 bases between. Written as DNA, the CDR3 is TGTGCTAGTGGTCTGGCACGGAACTATGGCTACACCTTC. Encoded protein: CASGLARNYGYTF.

Only one count was recorded for this clone. This specimen includes other DNA sequences encoding the same CDR3. The rearrangement joins TRBV15 to TRBJ2-1; a possible D gene is TRBD2 (6 bases). CDR1 is LNHNV and CDR2 is YYDKDF in the germline V gene (reference sequence). The V end lost 3 bases, the J end lost 0 bases, and 6 bases lay between the germline ends. The CDR3 contains 14 residues. In nucleotides, the CDR3 is TGTGCCACCAGCAGGACTAGCTCCTACAATGAGCAGTTCTTC. It translates to CATSRTSSYNEQFF.

This clone was picked up one time. This chain links TRBV19 with TRBJ1-2, with D hard to call. The germline CDR1 and CDR2 sequences are LNHDA and SQIVND (reference sequence). This CDR3 is built from 14 residues. V was trimmed by 3 bases and J by 2 bases, leaving 10 bases between them. The CDR3 bases are TGTGCCAGTAGTATCGCCCAGAACAACTATGGCTACACCTTC. Its protein product is CASSIAQNNYGYTF.